The present entry profiles one TCR beta chain with its context. The antigen is not known. The CDR3 has 15 residues. The data were obtained in a study of siplizumab effects on memory and regulatory T cells. Study-level results: The naive T cell population seemed more diverse than memory cells and seemed a major contributor to the alloresponse.

Around 9.1 x 10^4 TCR templates per sample were sequenced. Generated by immunoSEQ multiplex PCR, the TCRdb table keeps only in-frame clones and is missing some. The profile shows approximately 94,000 clones, about 95% of them singletons. The chain couples TRBV21-1 to TRBJ2-5. TRBV21-1 has pseudogene status. The sequenced material came from non-Treg CD4+ T cells sorted from blood. This receptor was identified in a human donor in good health. CDR3 nucleotides: TGTGCCAGCAGTCGAAGATCCAAATGCTTAGAGACCCAGTACTTC. It yields the protein CASSRRSKCLETQYF.